The 13 T cell receptor beta chains listed next were all sequenced from one sample in a study of blood T cell repertoires in COVID-19. Sequenced by immunoSEQ multiplex PCR; TCRdb stores in-frame clones only, minus some. The sample has 100,000 to 150,000 clones; approximately 88% are singletons. The sequencing input was peripheral blood. These receptors were taken from a woman aged 80 or over with acute or convalescent COVID-19.

The rearrangement links TRBV11-2 to TRBJ1-2, with 10 bases lining up with TRBD1. The CDR3 spans 16 residues. In germline, CDR1 is SGHAT, CDR2 FQNNGV. V shed 5 bases and J 2 bases; nucleotides not matched to a gene: 8. CDR3 in amino acids: CASSPGTGVGNYGYTF. The DNA of the CDR3 is TGTGCCAGCAGCCCCGGGACAGGGGTTGGCAACTATGGCTACACCTTC.

This clone was seen more than once but under ten times. The chain couples TRBV4-1 to TRBJ1-3; TRBD1 is a possible D gene (6 bases). The CDR3 contains 19 residues. Trimming left V 2 bases short and J 0 bases short, with 20 bases between. Germline V CDR1 and CDR2: MGHRA, YSYEKL. The CDR3 reads CASSQRPHGTGSSGNTIYF. The DNA for the CDR3 is TGCGCCAGCAGCCAACGGCCCCACGGAACAGGGAGCTCTGGAAACACCATATATTTT.

The chain links TRBV30 to TRBJ2-3; 8 nucleotides match TRBD2. Per germline, CDR1 GTSNPN and CDR2 SVGIG (reference sequence). This CDR3 has 14 amino acids. J lost 3 bases, V lost 6 bases, and 8 bases had no gene match. The CDR3, as DNA: TGTGCCTGCCGAGGACTAGCTAGAACAGATACGCAGTATTTT. Encoded protein: CACRGLARTDTQYF.

The chain combines TRBV5-1 with TRBJ2-2; a possible D gene is TRBD1 (6 bases). V gave up 0 bases and J gave up 1 base, with 10 bases separating them. Germline values: CDR1 SGHRS, CDR2 YFSETQ. CDR3 length equals 16 residues. In DNA, the CDR3 is TGCGCCAGCAGCTTGGGGGCGACAGGGAACACCGGGGAGCTGTTTTTT. Its translation: CASSLGATGNTGELFF.

This clone turned up a few times. V and J are TRBV19 and TRBJ1-1, with a weak D call TRBD1 (5 bases). Trimming removed 2 bases from V and 4 bases from J, with 11 bases in between. Germline CDR1 is LNHDA and CDR2 is SQIVND (reference sequence). The length of the CDR3 is 14 residues. CDR3 residues: CASSIQGGFTEAFF. The CDR3 DNA reads TGTGCCAGTAGTATACAGGGAGGATTCACTGAAGCTTTCTTT.

This rearrangement joins TRBV6-5 to TRBJ1-6; 11 bases match TRBD1. CDR3 length equals 14 residues. Germline V gene lookup returns CDR1 MNHEY and CDR2 SVGAGI. Trimming removed 6 bases from V and 7 bases from J; junction bases left unmatched: 2. The CDR3 DNA follows: TGTGCCAGCAGGAGGACAGGGGGCAATTCACCCCTCCACTTT. Its protein product is CASRRTGGNSPLHF.

The V and J genes are TRBV7-8 and TRBJ2-5; 10 nucleotides align to TRBD1. The V gene end was trimmed by 5 bases and the J gene end by 1 base; junction bases not matched to a gene: 16. Germline V gene sequence: CDR1 SGHVS, CDR2 FQNEAQ. The CDR3 contains 19 residues. CDR3 sequence reads: CASSRGQGVLMRGQETQYF. For the CDR3, the DNA is TGTGCCAGCAGCCGTGGACAGGGGGTATTGATGAGGGGCCAAGAGACCCAGTACTTC.

The CDR3 nucleotides are TGCGCCAGCAGTCAGCCAGGGGACACCCGCTCCCAAGAGACCCAGTACTTC. Protein sequence: CASSQPGDTRSQETQYF. The chain combines TRBV23-1 with TRBJ2-5; D may be TRBD1 (6 bases). TRBV23-1 is an open reading frame, and its role is uncertain. The CDR3 has 17 residues. V was cut by 3 bases and J by 1 base, with 18 bases left in between.

In its sample, this clone was seen once. The V and J genes are TRBV7-2 and TRBJ2-5; the D is unclear. The CDR3 contains 14 residues. Deletions cut 1 base from V and 5 bases from J, with 11 bases between. Germline V gives CDR1 SGHTA, CDR2 FQGNSA. CDR3 region: CASSLETVLETQYF. The CDR3 coding sequence is TGTGCCAGCAGCTTAGAAACGGTGTTGGAGACCCAGTACTTC.

This chain connects TRBV19 to TRBJ2-7; TRBD1 matches 7 bases. The germline V gene encodes CDR1 LNHDA and CDR2 SQIVND (reference sequence). V was clipped by 6 bases and J by 6 bases; unmatched bases: 14. This CDR3 is 15 amino acids long. The CDR3 loop is CASSPRQGLGFEQYF. CDR3 nucleotide sequence: TGTGCCAGTAGCCCCAGACAGGGTTTGGGCTTCGAGCAGTACTTC.

This sequence joins TRBV5-1 and TRBJ1-2; D unresolved. The CDR3 runs to 14 residues. V was cut by 4 bases and J by 0 bases, with 10 bases left in between. Germline V gene sequence: CDR1 SGHRS, CDR2 YFSETQ. CDR3 amino acids: CASSGTAANYGYTF. In nucleotides, the CDR3 is TGCGCCAGCAGCGGAACAGCAGCTAACTATGGCTACACCTTC.

This chain connects TRBV15 to TRBJ1-3; D is perhaps TRBD1 (5 bases). Looked up from germline, CDR1 is LNHNV and CDR2 is YYDKDF (reference sequence). V lost 0 bases, J lost 0 bases, and 18 bases lay in between. The CDR3 extends over 19 amino acids. The CDR3 spells CATSREATGISGSGNTIYF. The CDR3 bases are TGTGCCACCAGCAGAGAAGCCACAGGCATCTCTGGCTCTGGAAACACCATATATTTT. Using reference TRBV15 and TRBJ1-3 for the parts outside the CDR3, the full variable domain is DAMVIQNPRYQVTQFGKPVTLSCSQTLNHNVMYWYQQKSSQAPKLLFHYYDKDFNNEADTPDNFQSRRPNTSFCFLDIRSPGLGDTAMYLCATSREATGISGSGNTIYFGEGSWLTVV.

V and J are TRBV5-1 and TRBJ2-3; a weak D match, TRBD1 (6 bases). Per the germline V gene, CDR1 is SGHRS and CDR2 is YFSETQ. The V gene lost 0 bases and the J gene lost 8 bases, with 10 bases spanning the gap. This CDR3 has 13 amino acids. The CDR3: CASSLEDRITQYF. Written as DNA, the CDR3 is TGCGCCAGCAGCTTGGAGGACAGAATTACGCAGTATTTT.